These T cell receptor beta chains were read from a single sample in a study of shared clonotypes between healthy human individuals. Assay used: immunoSEQ multiplex PCR; TCRdb lists only in-frame clones, some missing. The sample lists 1.5 million to 1.9 million clones; 95% to 99% were seen once. Sequencing used naive CD4+ T cells sorted from blood. The receptors stem from a man aged 25 to 45 in good health. Each CDR3 is given with its conserved first and last residue. D genes are given only for firm matches.

>17|TRBJ2-3|TRBV15|.
CATSLRSGRGHTDTQYF
>15|TRBJ2-7|TRBV7-9|.
CASSLYDALTSEQYF
>13|TRBJ2-7|TRBV9|.
CASSVGGSYEQYF
>16|TRBJ1-4|TRBV5-1|.
CASSLGTLRPDEKLFF
>14|TRBJ2-2|TRBV10-1|.
CASSDLSDLGELFF
>16|TRBJ1-2|TRBV29-1|.
CSVDRPGGGGDYGYTF
>11|TRBJ2-7|TRBV28|.
CASRGEYEQYF
>14|TRBJ1-4|TRBV7-8|.
CASSPRVNVAKLFF
>13|TRBJ1-2|TRBV15|.
CATSRIQGRGYTF
>15|TRBJ1-4|TRBV7-2|.
CASSPNSRWNEKLFF
>11|TRBJ2-1|TRBV20-1|TRBD1
CSAGDRGEQFF
>16|TRBJ2-3|TRBV6-4|.
CASSPLAGGSTDTQYF
>12|TRBJ1-1|TRBV11-2|.
CASRGQNTEAFF
>16|TRBJ2-7|TRBV9|TRBD2
CASSVAITGGPYEQYF
>15|TRBJ1-2|TRBV7-2|.
CASSLVPPFNYGYTF
>15|TRBJ2-1|TRBV9|TRBD1
CASSVKRQGSGEQFF
>18|.|TRBV4-2|.
CASSQTLRGPGGSYEQYF
>15|TRBJ1-1|TRBV7-3|.
CASSSSAGSRTEAFF
>16|TRBJ2-1|TRBV10-3|TRBD2
CAIQALAVSSYNEQFF
>15|TRBJ2-1|TRBV15|.
CATSRVGDGYNEQFF
>14|TRBJ2-2|TRBV6-5|.
CASTTWGNTGELFF
>14|TRBJ2-7|TRBV6-1|.
CASSEGQGFYEQYF
>15|TRBJ1-1|TRBV18|TRBD1
CASSPWDRGGTEAFF
>15|TRBJ2-1|TRBV7-8|TRBD1
CASSSGQSSYNEQFF
>14|TRBJ2-7|TRBV6-5|TRBD1
CASKGQTVDYEQYF
>16|TRBJ2-3|TRBV27|TRBD2
CASTKASGRSTDTQYF
>15|TRBJ1-2|TRBV4-2|.
CASSLGGGAGYGYTF
>14|TRBJ1-5|TRBV6-5|.
CASKRDPQGQPQHF
>13|TRBJ1-2|TRBV30|.
CAWSVLDGGGYTF
>15|TRBJ2-7|TRBV14|.
CASSQGGLGSLEQYF
>15|TRBJ1-5|TRBV27|TRBD1
CASSLSGDRTQPQHF
>15|TRBJ2-5|TRBV4-1|.
CASSQLGLGGETQYF